Listed below are T cell receptor beta chains from one sample, sequenced in a study of CD8+ T cells in alopecia areata. Profiling relied on immunoSEQ multiplex PCR, and the TCRdb table lists in-frame clones only, not all of them. The sample lists tens of thousands of clones, around 71% occurring once. The specimen comprised CD8+ T cells sorted from blood, sampled around week 46, from a patient treated with tofacitinib. These receptor sequences come from a human donor with alopecia areata. The CDR3 runs from the conserved cysteine through the conserved F or W. The D gene is left open where the match is weak. The size entry is marked missing in some rows and otherwise reads once, few, many or a size class.

j_call v_call d_call clone_size cdr3_length cdr3_nt cdr3_aa
TRBJ2-2 TRBV9 - - 15 TGTGCCAGCAGCCCTTCAGGCGGTGCCACCGGGGAGCTGTTTTTT CASSPSGGATGELFF
TRBJ1-2 TRBV30 - - 14 TGTGCCTGGAACCCCATGGGGCAGGGCTATGGCTACACCTTC CAWNPMGQGYGYTF
TRBJ1-3 TRBV30 - - 12 TGTGCCGGCGACATTGGAGGAAACACCATATATTTT CAGDIGGNTIYF
TRBJ2-5 TRBV5-1 TRBD2 - 16 TGCGCCAGCAGCTCCGGACTAGCGGGGGGGCAAGAGACCCAGTACTTC CASSSGLAGGQETQYF
TRBJ2-1 TRBV4-3 TRBD2 - 16 TGCGCCAGCAGCCAAGGACTAGCGGGGGGGTATAATGAGCAGTTCTTC CASSQGLAGGYNEQFF
TRBJ2-3 TRBV10-1 TRBD1 once 14 TGCGCCAGCAGTGAGTCCAGGGGGACAGATACGCAGTATTTT CASSESRGTDTQYF
TRBJ1-2 TRBV28 - - 12 TGTGCCAGCACTCCGAAAGGACGTGCTAGCACCTTC CASTPKGRASTF
TRBJ2-7 TRBV6-5 TRBD1 - 14 TGTGCCAGCAGTTACCGGGACAGAACCTACGAGCAGTACTTC CASSYRDRTYEQYF
TRBJ1-1 TRBV9 - once 13 TGTGCCAGCAGCGCCAACAGGGACGGGGAAGCTTTCTTT CASSANRDGEAFF
TRBJ1-6 TRBV28 - once 14 TGTGCCAGCAGTTTAACCGGGGCGGGCTCACCCCTCCACTTT CASSLTGAGSPLHF
TRBJ1-2 TRBV4-3 TRBD1 - 15 TGCGCCAGCAGCCAAGATCCCGGGACAGTCTATGGCTACACCTTC CASSQDPGTVYGYTF
TRBJ2-7 TRBV4-1 TRBD1 - 16 TGCGCCAGCAGCCAAGCCCTGAGACAGGGTCTTGACGAGCAGTACTTC CASSQALRQGLDEQYF
TRBJ2-7 TRBV7-2 TRBD2 - 15 TGTGCCAGCAACGATCCCCCCGGGAGGCTCTACGAGCAGTACTTC CASNDPPGRLYEQYF
TRBJ2-7 TRBV30 - - 14 TGTGCCTGGAGTTTGGGTGTGGGGCTCTACGAGCAGTACTTC CAWSLGVGLYEQYF
TRBJ2-3 TRBV27 TRBD2 once 14 TGTGCCAGCAGTATACTAGCGGGCACAGATACGCAGTATTTT CASSILAGTDTQYF
TRBJ1-1 TRBV5-6 - - 15 TGTGCCAGCAGCTTATTACAAACAGGACACGGAGAAGCTTTCTTT CASSLLQTGHGEAFF
TRBJ2-1 TRBV4-3 - few 14 TGCGCCAGCAGCCAGGGGTCCTCGGGGAATGAGCAGTTCTTC CASSQGSSGNEQFF
TRBJ1-1 TRBV29-1 - - 13 TGCAGCGTTGAGAAGTGGGAGAGCACTGAAGCTTTCTTT CSVEKWESTEAFF
TRBJ2-1 TRBV13 TRBD1 - 20 TGTGCCAGCAGCCTCACCCTACAGGGGGCTCTGCCGAGCTCCTACAATGAGCAGTTCTTC CASSLTLQGALPSSYNEQFF
TRBJ1-2 TRBV15 - once 12 TGTGCCACCAGCAGTCACAGCTATGGCTACACCTTC CATSSHSYGYTF
TRBJ2-7 TRBV7-9 - - 13 TGTGCCAGCAGCTTAACAGAAACCTACGAGCAGTACTTC CASSLTETYEQYF
TRBJ2-1 TRBV6-5 TRBD2 - 13 TGTGCCAGTTATAGCGGGGCCCTGGGTGAGCAGTTCTTC CASYSGALGEQFF
TRBJ2-7 TRBV7-7 - few 17 TGTGCCAGCAGCCAAAGATTTCACAGGGTTCCTCCCTACGAGCAGTACTTC CASSQRFHRVPPYEQYF
TRBJ1-2 TRBV14 - - 15 TGTGCCAGCAGCCAAGAGGGAACCGCTAACTATGGCTACACCTTC CASSQEGTANYGYTF
TRBJ1-1 TRBV2 - few 12 TGTGCCAGCAGATCCGGGGAAGTAGAAGCTTTCTTT CASRSGEVEAFF
TRBJ2-5 TRBV6-5 - few 11 TGTGCCAGCAGTTACCAAGAGACCCAGTACTTC CASSYQETQYF
TRBJ2-7 TRBV29-1 TRBD2 - 14 TGCAGCGTTGTGGCTAGCGGGGGTTTGTACGAGCAGTACTTC CSVVASGGLYEQYF
TRBJ2-7 TRBV5-6 - - 11 TGTGCCAGCAGCTTGAATCGGGAGCAGTACTTC CASSLNREQYF
TRBJ2-1 TRBV7-8 TRBD1 - 18 TGTGCCAGCAGCTTAGCAGTCAAGTCCGGGACAGGGGGCTTAGGGCAGTTCTTC CASSLAVKSGTGGLGQFF
TRBJ2-7 TRBV29-1 - once 13 TGCAGCGTTGAGATAGGCGGCTCCTACGAGCAGTACTTC CSVEIGGSYEQYF
TRBJ2-1 TRBV7-6 TRBD2 few 17 TGTGCCAGCAGCTTGGAGACTAGCGGGGGGTCCTACAATGAGCAGTTCTTC CASSLETSGGSYNEQFF
TRBJ1-1 TRBV5-1 TRBD1 - 16 TGCGCCAGCAGCTCCATACCTCGGACAGGGACCACTGAAGCTTTCTTT CASSSIPRTGTTEAFF
TRBJ2-7 TRBV4-3 TRBD1 - 14 TGCGCCAGCAGCTACACAGGGGGCAGCGACGAGCAGTACTTC CASSYTGGSDEQYF
TRBJ2-2 TRBV30 - few 16 TGTGCCTTGGAAGACGATAGCGGCCCGAACACCGGGGAGCTGTTTTTT CALEDDSGPNTGELFF
TRBJ1-6 TRBV27 - few 13 TGTGCCAGCAGCCCCGGAGGAAATTCACCCCTCCACTTT CASSPGGNSPLHF
TRBJ2-1 TRBV19 - - 16 TGTGCCAGTAGTATGACTCCGGGGGCCTCCTACAATGAGCAGTTCTTC CASSMTPGASYNEQFF
TRBJ1-6 TRBV2 - - 17 TGTGCCAGCAGTGAAGCCCCCGGGACGATAAGGAATTCACCCCTCCACTTT CASSEAPGTIRNSPLHF
TRBJ2-2 TRBV29-1 TRBD1 few 14 TGCAGCGTTGGGTACAGGGGGTTGATTGGGGAGCTGTTTTTT CSVGYRGLIGELFF
TRBJ1-1 TRBV15 - - 12 TGTGCCACCAGAGGGGTTGGCACTGAAGCTTTCTTT CATRGVGTEAFF
TRBJ1-1 TRBV6-4 - - 15 TGTGCCAGCAGTGAATCGAAGGGGAGGGACACTGAAGCTTTCTTT CASSESKGRDTEAFF
TRBJ1-1 TRBV14 TRBD1 few 14 TGTGCCAGCAGTCCAGGGGGCGCGAACACTGAAGCTTTCTTT CASSPGGANTEAFF
TRBJ2-1 TRBV27 - - 15 TGTGCCAGCAGTTTGTCCGGGGTTAGATACAATGAGCAGTTCTTC CASSLSGVRYNEQFF
TRBJ2-3 TRBV18 - - 14 TGTGCCAGCTCACCTGGAGGGTCCACAGATACGCAGTATTTT CASSPGGSTDTQYF
TRBJ1-1 TRBV30 - few 13 TGTGCCTGGACACTAGGGGAGGGCCCTGAAGCTTTCTTT CAWTLGEGPEAFF
TRBJ2-7 TRBV28 - once 12 TGTGCCAGCAGTTTATGGGGGGCCGAGCAGTACTTC CASSLWGAEQYF
TRBJ2-3 TRBV7-9 - - 15 TGTGCCAGCGGCGGGGGCGTTGTGAGCACAGATACGCAGTATTTT CASGGGVVSTDTQYF
TRBJ2-5 TRBV14 TRBD1 - 15 TGTGCCAGCAGCCAACAACAGGGGAGTCGAGAGACCCAGTACTTC CASSQQQGSRETQYF
TRBJ2-7 TRBV19 TRBD1 - 14 TGTGCCAGTAGTGACGGGGCAGGGGGCAGGGAGCAGTACTTC CASSDGAGGREQYF
TRBJ2-7 TRBV6-1 - - 14 TGTGCCAGCAGTGAAATCCCGGGGTCCTACGAGCAGTACTTC CASSEIPGSYEQYF
TRBJ2-7 TRBV27 - - 12 TGTGCCAGCCGCTCAGGCGGCTACGAGCAGTACTTC CASRSGGYEQYF
TRBJ2-3 TRBV4-3 - - 12 TGCGCCAGCAGCCAAGGAGGAGATACGCAGTATTTT CASSQGGDTQYF